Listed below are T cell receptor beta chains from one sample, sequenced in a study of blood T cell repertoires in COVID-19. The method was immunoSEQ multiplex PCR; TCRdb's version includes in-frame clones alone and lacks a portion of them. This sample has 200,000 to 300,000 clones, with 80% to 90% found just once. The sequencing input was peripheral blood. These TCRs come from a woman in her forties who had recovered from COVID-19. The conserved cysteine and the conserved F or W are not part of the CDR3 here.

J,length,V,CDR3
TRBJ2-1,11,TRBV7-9,ASSYRAGNEQF
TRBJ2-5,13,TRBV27,ASSSAGGFIETQY
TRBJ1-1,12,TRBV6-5,ASSYRPQATEAF
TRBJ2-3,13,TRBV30,ASTKTAQTTDTQY
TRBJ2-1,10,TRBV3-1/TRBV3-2,ASSQVRNEQF
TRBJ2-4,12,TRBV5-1,ASSLGQTTNIQY
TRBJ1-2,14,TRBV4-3,ASSPAARQGGYGYT
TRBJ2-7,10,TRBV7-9,ASSPPAGEFV
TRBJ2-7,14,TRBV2,ASSQLTGASSYEQY
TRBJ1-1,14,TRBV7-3,ASSSSGTGSNTEAF
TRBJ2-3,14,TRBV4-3,ASSQEGQRLTDTQY
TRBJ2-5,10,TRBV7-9,ASSGSQETQY
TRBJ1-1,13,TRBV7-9,ASSPGTPTNTEAF
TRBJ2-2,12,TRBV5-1,ASSFTSGTGELF
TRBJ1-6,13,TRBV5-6,ASSLGPVHNSPLH
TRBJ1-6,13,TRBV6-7,ASPQRYRGNSPLH
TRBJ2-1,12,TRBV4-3,ASSQRGQGSEQF
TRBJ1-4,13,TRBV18,ASSRGQITNEKLF
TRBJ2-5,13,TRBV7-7,ASSSQTGGAETQY
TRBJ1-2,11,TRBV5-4,ASSSDREVGYT
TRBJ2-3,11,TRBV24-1,ATRGGAIDTQY
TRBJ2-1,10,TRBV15,ATSRPTGSWF
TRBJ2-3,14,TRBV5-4,ASSLPGQRSTDTQY
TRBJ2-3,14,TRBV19,ASSISGGSSTDTQY
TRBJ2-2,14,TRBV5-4,ASSLRDYPNTGELF
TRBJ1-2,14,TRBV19,ASSIVPTGGGYGYT
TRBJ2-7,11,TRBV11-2,ASSLGAFYEQY
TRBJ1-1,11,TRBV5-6,ASSPPGNTEAF
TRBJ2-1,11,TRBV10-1,ASSDGPYNEQF
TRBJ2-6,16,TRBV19,ASSPWGQSLSGANVLT
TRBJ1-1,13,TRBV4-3,ASSRSGTPNTEAF
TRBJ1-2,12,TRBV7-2,ASSLGAPDYGYT